This T cell receptor (beta chain) was observed in a study of T-cell memory formation after mild COVID-19. Study-level background: Largely, the TCR clusters proved donor specific. Study-wide results and caveats: While clones contracting from day 15 to 85 were balanced between CD4 and CD8, later expanders leaned CD4+. Memory from before infection featured some responding clones, which suggests cross-reactive memory joined.

This clonotype occurred a few times. The antigen is not known. The CDR3 is 11 amino acids. Trimming left V 6 bases short and J 1 base short, with 3 bases between. The TCR alpha and TCR beta cDNA libraries, bearing sample barcodes and UMIs, were generated by 5'RACE using constant-segment primers. TCRdb passed the 5' RACE reads through MiXCR, listing each CDR3 protein once. Of hundreds of thousands of distinct CDR3 sequences listed, roughly 25% are singletons. This chain links TRBV12-3 or TRBV12-4 with TRBJ2-5; no definite D call. The source is an adult woman who had mild COVID-19 (a few samples of this study predate the infection). Cell type and time point are not known. Sequenced: PBMCs or a T cell subset sorted from them (not recorded which). CDR3: CASRAQETQYF. In nucleotides, the CDR3 is TGTGCCAGCAGGGCCCAAGAGACCCAGTACTTC.